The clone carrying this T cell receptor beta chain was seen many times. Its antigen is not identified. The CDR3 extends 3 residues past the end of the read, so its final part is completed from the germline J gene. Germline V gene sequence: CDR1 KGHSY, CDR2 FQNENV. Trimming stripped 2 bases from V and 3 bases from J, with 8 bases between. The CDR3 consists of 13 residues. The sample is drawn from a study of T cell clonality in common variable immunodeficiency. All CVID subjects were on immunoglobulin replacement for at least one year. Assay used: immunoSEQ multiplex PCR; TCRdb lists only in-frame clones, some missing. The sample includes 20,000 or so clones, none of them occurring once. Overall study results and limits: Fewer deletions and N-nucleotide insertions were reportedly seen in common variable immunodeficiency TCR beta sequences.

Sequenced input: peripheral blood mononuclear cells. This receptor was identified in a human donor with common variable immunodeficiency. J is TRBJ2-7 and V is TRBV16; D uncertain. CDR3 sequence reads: CASSQMADYEQYF. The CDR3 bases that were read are TGTGCCAGCAGCCAAATGGCCGACTACGAG. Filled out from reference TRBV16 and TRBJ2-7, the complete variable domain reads GEEVAQTPKHLVRGEGQKAKLYCAPIKGHSYVFWYQQVLKNEFKFLISFQNENVFDETGMPKERFSAKCLPNSPCSLEIQATKLEDSAVYFCASSQMADYEQYFGPGTRLTVT.